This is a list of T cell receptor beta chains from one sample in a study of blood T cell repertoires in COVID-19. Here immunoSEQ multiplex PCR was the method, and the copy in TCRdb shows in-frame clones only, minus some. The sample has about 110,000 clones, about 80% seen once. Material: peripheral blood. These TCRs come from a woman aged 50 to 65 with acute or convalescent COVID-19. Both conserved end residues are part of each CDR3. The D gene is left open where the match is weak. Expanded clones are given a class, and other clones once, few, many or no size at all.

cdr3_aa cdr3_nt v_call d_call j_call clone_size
CASSLSTSGGIYEQYF TGTGCCAGCAGTTTATCGACTAGCGGGGGGATCTACGAGCAGTACTTC TRBV27 TRBD2 TRBJ2-7 NA
CASSLKEGPNYGYTF TGTGCCAGCAGTTTAAAGGAGGGACCTAACTATGGCTACACCTTC TRBV27 NA TRBJ1-2 NA
CASSPRQGNTEAFF TGTGCCAGCAGCCCCCGACAGGGGAACACTGAAGCTTTCTTT TRBV7-3 TRBD1 TRBJ1-1 few
CASSRSGATLNEQFF TGTGCCAGCAGCCGAAGCGGGGCTACGCTCAATGAGCAGTTCTTC TRBV9 TRBD2 TRBJ2-1 NA
CASSEERTVYGYTF TGTGCCAGCAGTGAAGAACGGACAGTCTATGGCTACACCTTC TRBV6-1 NA TRBJ1-2 NA
CASTNGGQNYGYTF TGTGCCAGTACCAACGGGGGACAGAACTATGGCTACACCTTC TRBV19 TRBD1 TRBJ1-2 NA
CASSQEGGGKAFF TGTGCCAGCAGCCAAGAGGGGGGGGGTAAAGCTTTCTTT TRBV3-1/TRBV3-2 NA TRBJ1-1 NA
CASSPTGSTDTQYF TGTGCCAGCTCACCGACGGGGAGCACAGATACGCAGTATTTT TRBV18 NA TRBJ2-3 NA
CASNSGAYTEAFF TGTGCCAGCAATAGTGGGGCTTACACTGAAGCTTTCTTT TRBV6-6 NA TRBJ1-1 NA
CASSSDRNYGYTF TGTGCCAGCAGTTCGGACAGAAACTATGGCTACACCTTC TRBV6-5 NA TRBJ1-2 NA
CASSRKRGAGEQYF TGTGCCAGTAGTCGAAAGCGGGGGGCGGGCGAGCAGTACTTC TRBV19 TRBD2 TRBJ2-7 NA
CASTGQSTGELFF TGTGCCAGTACAGGACAAAGCACCGGGGAGCTGTTTTTT TRBV6-5 NA TRBJ2-2 once
CASSLGQNYGYTF TGTGCCAGCAGCCTGGGACAGAACTATGGCTACACCTTC TRBV7-9 TRBD1 TRBJ1-2 NA
CASSMALGAGYGYTF TGTGCCAGTAGTATGGCTCTCGGCGCGGGCTATGGCTACACCTTC TRBV19 NA TRBJ1-2 few
CASSLTENTGELFF TGTGCCAGCAGCCTGACAGAGAACACCGGGGAGCTGTTTTTT TRBV5-5 NA TRBJ2-2 NA
CASSLRAMNTEAFF TGTGCCAGCAGCTTGAGGGCTATGAACACTGAAGCTTTCTTT TRBV7-2 NA TRBJ1-1 NA
CASSYRGDPSPLHF TGCGCCAGCAGCTACAGGGGGGATCCTTCACCCCTCCACTTT TRBV5-1 TRBD1 TRBJ1-6 NA
CARGNGGEAKNIQYF TGTGCCAGGGGGAACGGCGGGGAAGCCAAAAACATTCAGTACTTC TRBV25-1 NA TRBJ2-4 NA
CASSKVGLDRDTEAFF TGTGCCAGCAGCAAAGTGGGGCTGGACAGGGACACTGAAGCTTTCTTT TRBV21-1 NA TRBJ1-1 NA
CASIVGGDNYGYTF TGTGCCAGCATCGTCGGAGGGGATAACTATGGCTACACCTTC TRBV6-6 NA TRBJ1-2 NA
CASSLASGNNEQFF TGTGCCAGCAGCTTGGCTAGCGGGAACAATGAGCAGTTCTTC TRBV3-1/TRBV3-2 TRBD2 TRBJ2-1 NA
CASSLDRTSVPYGYTF TGTGCCAGCAGCTTAGATAGGACAAGCGTGCCCTATGGCTACACCTTC TRBV11-2 NA TRBJ1-2 NA
CASSYLGGQGARSYTF TGTGCCAGCAGTTACCTCGGAGGACAGGGGGCTCGAAGCTACACCTTC TRBV6-5 TRBD1 TRBJ1-2 NA
CASSSLSSGGNNEQFF TGTGCCAGCAGCTCTCTATCTAGCGGGGGGAACAATGAGCAGTTCTTC TRBV11-3 TRBD2 TRBJ2-1 NA
CASSLGGGSTNEKLFF TGTGCCAGCAGCTTAGGAGGCGGGTCAACTAATGAAAAACTGTTTTTT TRBV11-2 NA TRBJ1-4 NA
CASSLIQGSEFF TGTGCCAGCAGCTTAATACAGGGATCGGAGTTTTTT TRBV5-6 NA TRBJ1-4 NA
CASSPGHQNTEAFF TGTGCCAGCAGCCCCGGACACCAGAACACTGAAGCTTTCTTT TRBV7-9 NA TRBJ1-1 NA
CASSYLGPPNQPQHF TGTGCCAGCAGTTACCTAGGTCCCCCCAATCAGCCCCAGCATTTT TRBV6-5 NA TRBJ1-5 NA